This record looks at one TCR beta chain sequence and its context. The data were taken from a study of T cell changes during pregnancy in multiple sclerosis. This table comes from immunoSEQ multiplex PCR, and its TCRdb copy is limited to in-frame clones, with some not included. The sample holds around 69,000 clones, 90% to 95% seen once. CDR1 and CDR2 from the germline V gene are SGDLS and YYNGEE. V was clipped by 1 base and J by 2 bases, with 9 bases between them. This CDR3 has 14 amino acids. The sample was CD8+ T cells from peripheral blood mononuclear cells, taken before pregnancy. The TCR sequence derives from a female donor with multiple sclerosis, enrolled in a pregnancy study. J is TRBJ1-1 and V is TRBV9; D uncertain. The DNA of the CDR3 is TGTGCCAGCAGCGTAATGGCCACAAACACTGAAGCTTTCTTT. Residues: CASSVMATNTEAFF.